This TCR beta chain was captured in a study of T cells in Graves' hyperthyroidism and ophthalmopathy. The table lists this clonotype with a count of one. Its antigen is not identified. The junction shows a germline mismatch at one end, possibly a read error. Whole-study findings and limits: Most expanded thyroid clonotypes above 0.001 recurred in blood.

CDR1 and CDR2 from the germline V gene are SGHAT and FQNNGV. The CDR3 covers 14 residues. There were TCR beta CDR3 regions amplified from RNA transcripts. Initially, a first-round RT-PCR of the TCR CDR3 employed the HTBI primer set. TCRdb redid the calling of the multiplex PCR reads with MiXCR, one entry per CDR3 protein. Among over 700,000 distinct CDR3 sequences, roughly 40% were seen once, and the ten largest hold 8.9%. This receptor was identified in a young man with Graves' hyperthyroidism. V gene TRBV11-2 combines with J gene TRBJ2-7; TRBD2 might be the D (7 bases). Material for sequencing was blood. The CDR3 here is CASSRLAEGGEQYF. The CDR3 DNA is TGCGCCAGCAGCCGTCTAGCGGAAGGGGGCGAGCAGTACTTC. Variable domain in full (rest from reference TRBV11-2 and TRBJ2-7): EAGVAQSPRYKIIEKRQSVAFWCNPISGHATLYWYQQILGQGPKLLIQFQNNGVVDDSQLPKDRFSAERLKGVDSTLKIQPAKLEDSAVYLCASSRLAEGGEQYFGPGTRLTVT.